The clone carrying this T cell receptor beta chain was detected a few times. The data stem from a study of blood T cell repertoires in COVID-19. The overall study: The United States, Italy and Spain supplied acute and convalescent COVID-19 samples.

Germline CDR1 reads LGHDT; CDR2 reads YNNKEL (reference sequence). The CDR3 covers 13 residues. Trimming cost V 0 bases and J 3 bases, with 6 bases left between them. Authors' analysis steps: Scientists estimated how many nucleated cells there were by amplifying reference gene primers. TCRdb's copy holds only in-frame clones and misses some; the assay was immunoSEQ multiplex PCR. The V and J calls and clone size were taken over from that table, and D and trimming were inferred from the DNA. The profile shows a few hundred thousand clones, roughly 89% of them singletons. Input material: peripheral blood. The rearrangement links TRBV3-1 (or the pseudogene TRBV3-2) to TRBJ2-7, with D unclear. This receptor was obtained from a man aged 25 to 40 who had recovered from COVID-19. CDR3 in amino acids: CASSQDRYYEQYF. CDR3 DNA sequence: TGTGCCAGCAGCCAAGATCGCTACTACGAGCAGTACTTC.